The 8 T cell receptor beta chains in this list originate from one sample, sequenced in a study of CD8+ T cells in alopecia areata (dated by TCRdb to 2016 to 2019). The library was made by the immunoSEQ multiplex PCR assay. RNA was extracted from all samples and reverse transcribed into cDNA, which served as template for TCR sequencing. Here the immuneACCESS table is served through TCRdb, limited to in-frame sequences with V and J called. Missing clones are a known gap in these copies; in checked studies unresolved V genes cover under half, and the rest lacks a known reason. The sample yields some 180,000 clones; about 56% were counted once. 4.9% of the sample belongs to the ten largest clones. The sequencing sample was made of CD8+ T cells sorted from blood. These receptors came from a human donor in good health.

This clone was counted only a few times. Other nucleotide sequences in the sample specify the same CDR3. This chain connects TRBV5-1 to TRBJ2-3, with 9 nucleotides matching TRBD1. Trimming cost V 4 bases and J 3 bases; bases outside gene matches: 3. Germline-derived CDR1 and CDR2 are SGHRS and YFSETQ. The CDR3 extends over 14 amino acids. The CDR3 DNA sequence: TGCGCCAGCAGCCCAGGACAGGGGACAGATACGCAGTATTTT. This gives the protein CASSPGQGTDTQYF.

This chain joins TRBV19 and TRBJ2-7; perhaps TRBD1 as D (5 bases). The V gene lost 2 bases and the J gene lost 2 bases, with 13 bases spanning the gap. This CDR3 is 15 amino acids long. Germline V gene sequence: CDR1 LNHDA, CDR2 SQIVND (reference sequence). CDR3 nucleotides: TGTGCCAGTAGTATATATGCAGGGCGAACCTACGAGCAGTACTTC. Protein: CASSIYAGRTYEQYF.

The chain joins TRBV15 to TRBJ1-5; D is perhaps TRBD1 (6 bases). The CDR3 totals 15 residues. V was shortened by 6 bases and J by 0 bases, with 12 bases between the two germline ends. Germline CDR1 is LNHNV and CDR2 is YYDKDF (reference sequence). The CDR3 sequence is CATSRTDNSNQPQHF. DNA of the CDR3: TGTGCCACCAGTAGGACAGATAATAGCAATCAGCCCCAGCATTTT.

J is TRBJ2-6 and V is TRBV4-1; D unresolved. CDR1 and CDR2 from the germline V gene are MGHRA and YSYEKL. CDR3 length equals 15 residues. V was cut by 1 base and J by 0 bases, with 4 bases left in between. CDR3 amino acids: CASSQAGSGANVLTF. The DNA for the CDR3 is TGCGCCAGCAGCCAAGCAGGCTCTGGGGCCAACGTCCTGACTTTC.

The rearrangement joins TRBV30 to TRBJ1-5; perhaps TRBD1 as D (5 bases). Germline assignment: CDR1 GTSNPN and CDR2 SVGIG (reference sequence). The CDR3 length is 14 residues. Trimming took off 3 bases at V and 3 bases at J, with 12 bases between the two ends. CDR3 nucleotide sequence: TGTGCCTGGAGCCACGGGACGGACAATCAGCCCCAGCATTTT. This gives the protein CAWSHGTDNQPQHF.

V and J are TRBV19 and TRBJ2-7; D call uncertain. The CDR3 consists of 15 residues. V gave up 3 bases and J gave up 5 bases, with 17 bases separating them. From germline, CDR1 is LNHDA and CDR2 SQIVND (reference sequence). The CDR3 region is CASSMAGGQDHEQYF. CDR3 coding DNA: TGTGCCAGTAGTATGGCAGGCGGCCAGGACCACGAGCAGTACTTC.

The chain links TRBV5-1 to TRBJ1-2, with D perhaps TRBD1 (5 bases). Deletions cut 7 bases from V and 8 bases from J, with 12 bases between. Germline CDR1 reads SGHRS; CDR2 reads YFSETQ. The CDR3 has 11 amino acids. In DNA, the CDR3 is TGCGCCAGCGGGGGAGGTTTCGGCTACACCTTC. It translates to CASGGGFGYTF.

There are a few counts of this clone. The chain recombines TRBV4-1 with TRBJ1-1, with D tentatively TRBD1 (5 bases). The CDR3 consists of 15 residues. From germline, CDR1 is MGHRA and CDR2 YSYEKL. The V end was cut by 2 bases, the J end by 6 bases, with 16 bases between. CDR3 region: CASSQPPTWGAEAFF. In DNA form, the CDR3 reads TGCGCCAGCAGCCAACCCCCGACCTGGGGCGCTGAAGCTTTCTTT.